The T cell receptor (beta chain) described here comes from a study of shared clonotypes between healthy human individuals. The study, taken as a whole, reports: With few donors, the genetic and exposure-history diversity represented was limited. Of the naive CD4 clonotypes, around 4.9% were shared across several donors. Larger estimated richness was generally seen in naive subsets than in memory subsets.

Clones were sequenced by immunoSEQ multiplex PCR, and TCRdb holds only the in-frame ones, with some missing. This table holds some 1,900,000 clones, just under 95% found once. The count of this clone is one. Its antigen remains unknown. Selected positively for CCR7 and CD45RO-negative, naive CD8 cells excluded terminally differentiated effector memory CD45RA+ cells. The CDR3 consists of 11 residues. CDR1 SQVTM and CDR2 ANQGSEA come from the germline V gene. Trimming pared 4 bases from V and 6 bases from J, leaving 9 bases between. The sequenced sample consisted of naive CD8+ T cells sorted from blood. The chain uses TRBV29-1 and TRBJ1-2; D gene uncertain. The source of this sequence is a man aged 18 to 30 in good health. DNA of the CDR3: TGCAGCGTTGTTTATAGTGATGGCTACACCTTC. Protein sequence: CSVVYSDGYTF.